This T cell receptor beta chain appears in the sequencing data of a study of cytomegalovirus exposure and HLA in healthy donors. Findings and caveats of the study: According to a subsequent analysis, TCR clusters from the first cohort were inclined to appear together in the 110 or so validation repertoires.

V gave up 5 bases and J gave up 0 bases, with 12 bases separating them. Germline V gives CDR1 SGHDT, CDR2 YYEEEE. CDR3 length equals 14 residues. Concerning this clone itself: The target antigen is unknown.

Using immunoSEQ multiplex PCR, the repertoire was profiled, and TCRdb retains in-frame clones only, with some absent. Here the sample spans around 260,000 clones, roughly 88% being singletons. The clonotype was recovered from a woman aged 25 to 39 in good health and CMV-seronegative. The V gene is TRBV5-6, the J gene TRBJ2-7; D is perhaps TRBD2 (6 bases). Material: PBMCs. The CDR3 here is CASSSGLSSYEQYF. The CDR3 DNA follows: TGTGCCAGCAGTTCGGGACTCAGCTCCTACGAGCAGTACTTC.